This TCR beta chain was captured by sequencing in a study of T cell repertoires in cytomegalovirus infection. About the study: Indications came from public TCR beta signatures; they pointed to CMV infection and to a matching HLA type. Findings of the study overall: Accumulated public TCR beta family frequency recognized individuals carrying CMV together with the relevant HLA. The ex vivo response showed dominance by HLA-C-restricted CMV-specific TCR beta clonotypes.

Note on this clonotype: Its antigen is unknown.

TCRdb reprocessed the reads with MiXCR, giving one entry per CDR3 protein. The sample lists roughly 230,000 distinct CDR3 sequences; approximately 15% were seen once. Germline values: CDR1 SGHNT, CDR2 YYREEE (reference sequence). Trimming took 4 bases from V and 7 from J; bases not matched to a gene: 0. The CDR3 consists of 11 residues. What was sequenced was CD8+ T cells from PBMCs. The chain uses TRBV5-4 and TRBJ1-1, with 8 positions matching TRBD1. The clonotype was recovered from a human donor in good health (CMV status not recorded). Some clones in this sample may be carry-over from other donors' samples. Here the CDR3 DNA reads TGTGCCAGCAGCGGGACAGGTGAAGCTTTCTTT. Translation: CASSGTGEAFF.